This entry features one T cell receptor (beta chain) sequence. The data were taken from a study of T cell changes during pregnancy in multiple sclerosis. Assay: immunoSEQ multiplex PCR; the TCRdb copy retains only in-frame clones and omits some. The sample carries fewer than 65,000 clones, roughly 91% recorded once. The trim removed 0 bases at V and 3 bases at J, leaving 11 bases unmatched. The CDR3 consists of 19 residues. The germline CDR1 and CDR2 sequences are LNHNV and YYDKDF (reference sequence). The sample here was peripheral blood, taken after pregnancy. The source is a female donor in good health, enrolled as a control in a pregnancy study. The chain uses TRBV15 and TRBJ1-6, with 7 nucleotides matching TRBD1. The CDR3 sequence: CATSRDKSKGAVYNSPLHF. DNA of the CDR3: TGTGCCACCAGCAGAGATAAATCAAAGGGGGCCGTCTATAATTCACCCCTCCACTTT.